The 21 T cell receptor beta chains presented below share a single source sample, sequenced in a study of cytomegalovirus exposure and HLA in healthy donors. Primers: 60 Vbeta forward and 13 Jbeta reverse. Data came from immunoSEQ multiplex PCR; TCRdb stores just in-frame clones and leaves some out. Seen here are roughly 140,000 clones, around 80% observed once, and the top ten hold 5.5% to 6%. Sequenced sample: PBMCs. The receptors were sampled from a man aged 30-40 years in good health and CMV-seropositive.

In DNA form, the CDR3 reads TGTGCCAGCAGCTTAACAGGGCTCAACTATGGCTACACCTTC. Translated: CASSLTGLNYGYTF. This chain joins TRBV7-9 and TRBJ1-2, with a weak D call TRBD1 (6 bases). V was shortened by 2 bases and J by 2 bases, with 9 bases between the two germline ends. CDR3 length: 14 residues. From germline, CDR1 is SEHNR and CDR2 FQNEAQ (reference sequence).

This clone was counted once. This chain joins TRBV4-3 and TRBJ1-6; D not resolved. The germline V gene encodes CDR1 LGHNA and CDR2 YSLEER. The germline V and J ends were trimmed by 0 bases and 9 bases, with 12 bases remaining between them. The CDR3 loop spans 15 amino acids. The CDR3 DNA is TGCGCCAGCAGCCAAGATGGAGGGATGGGTTCACCCCTCCACTTT. It yields the protein CASSQDGGMGSPLHF.

The chain uses TRBV7-7 and TRBJ2-7; TRBD1 matches at 8 bases. Unmatched junction bases numbered 7, after V lost 5 bases and J lost 4 bases. The CDR3 has 14 amino acids. CDR1 is SSHAT, CDR2 FNYEAQ, per germline (reference sequence). The CDR3 protein is CASSPGTGVYEQYF. The CDR3 coding sequence is TGTGCCAGCAGCCCCGGGACAGGAGTTTACGAGCAGTACTTC.

CDR3 sequence reads: CASSPGGIYEQYF. CDR3 in DNA: TGTGCCAGCAGTCCAGGGGGGATCTACGAGCAGTACTTC. The chain joins TRBV2 to TRBJ2-7, with D perhaps matching TRBD1 (7 bases). The CDR3 is 13 residues long. CDR1 and CDR2 (germline): SNHLY, FYNNEI. The V end lost 5 bases, the J end lost 3 bases, and 11 bases lay between the germline ends.

CDR3 in amino acids: CSARREKLFF. In DNA form, the CDR3 reads TGCAGTGCTAGACGGGAAAAACTGTTTTTT. The chain is built from TRBV20-1 and TRBJ1-4, with D hard to call. Per germline, CDR1 DFQATT and CDR2 SNEGSKA (reference sequence). V lost 2 bases to trimming and J lost 8 bases, with 3 bases between them. CDR3 length: 10 residues.

This clone appeared a few times. This chain joins TRBV27 and TRBJ2-1; D perhaps matches TRBD2 (6 bases). The CDR3 totals 14 residues. CDR1 is MNHEY and CDR2 is SMNVEV in the germline V gene (reference sequence). V lost 6 bases, J lost 2 bases, and 11 bases lay in between. CDR3: CASSKGGAYNEQFF. The CDR3, as DNA: TGTGCCAGCAGCAAGGGAGGAGCCTACAATGAGCAGTTCTTC.

This rearrangement joins TRBV11-2 to TRBJ2-7; 8 bases line up with TRBD2. The V segment lost 4 bases and the J segment 5 bases; nucleotides outside the gene matches: 10. CDR1 and CDR2 from the germline V gene are SGHAT and FQNNGV. The CDR3 loop spans 15 amino acids. The chain's CDR3 is CASSYSGEGSHEQYF. Here the CDR3 DNA reads TGTGCCAGCAGCTATAGCGGGGAAGGGTCCCACGAGCAGTACTTC.

The chain has TRBV28 and TRBJ2-1; 11 bases agree with TRBD1. V trimming: 6 bases; J trimming: 7 bases; junction bases outside the gene matches: 11. CDR1 and CDR2 (germline): MDHEN, SYDVKM. The CDR3 extends over 16 amino acids. This CDR3 reads CASSPAGTGGLNEQFF. CDR3 nucleotides: TGTGCCAGCAGCCCCGCCGGGACAGGGGGTTTAAATGAGCAGTTCTTC.

The chain uses TRBV14 and TRBJ2-6; a possible D gene is TRBD1 (5 bases). The germline CDR1 and CDR2 sequences are SGHDN and FVKESK. The CDR3 extends over 17 amino acids. V lost 4 bases and J 2 bases, leaving 15 bases between the germline ends. The CDR3 is CASSPRVRTAGANVLTF. In DNA, the CDR3 is TGTGCCAGCAGCCCCAGGGTGAGGACCGCTGGGGCCAACGTCCTGACTTTC.

The chain has TRBV7-2 and TRBJ1-5; tentative D call: TRBD1 (6 bases). V was trimmed by 1 base and J by 4 bases, leaving 11 bases between them. The CDR3 runs to 15 residues. Looked up from germline, CDR1 is SGHTA and CDR2 is FQGNSA. This chain's CDR3 is CASSLGRTANQPQHF. In DNA, the CDR3 is TGTGCCAGCAGCTTAGGGAGGACAGCTAATCAGCCCCAGCATTTT.

The genes are TRBV7-9 and TRBJ2-1, with 8 nucleotides matching TRBD1. CDR1 is SEHNR, CDR2 FQNEAQ, per germline (reference sequence). With 5 bases clipped from V and 4 bases from J, the junction kept 4 bases outside the gene matches. The CDR3 is 14 amino acids. CDR3 sequence (DNA): TGTGCCAGCAGCCTCACAGGGGGTTACAATGAGCAGTTCTTC. Its translation: CASSLTGGYNEQFF.

The genes are TRBV15 and TRBJ1-5; D is undetermined. The V end was cut by 6 bases, the J end by 5 bases, with 14 bases between. This CDR3 is built from 14 residues. In germline, CDR1 is LNHNV, CDR2 YYDKDF (reference sequence). CDR3 protein: CATSSMKGDQPQHF. The CDR3 region has the DNA TGTGCCACCAGTTCGATGAAGGGAGATCAGCCCCAGCATTTT.

V usage is TRBV18 and J usage is TRBJ1-1, with 9 bases fitting TRBD1. CDR1 and CDR2 (germline): KGHSH, LQKENI. This CDR3 spans 16 amino acids. The V and J ends lost 7 bases and 3 bases, in that order; junction bases with no gene match: 12. CDR3 nucleotide sequence: TGTGCCAGCTTCAACCGGGACAGGGTCGTTTACACTGAAGCTTTCTTT. Translation gives CASFNRDRVVYTEAFF.

The rearrangement joins TRBV19 to TRBJ2-5; perhaps TRBD2 as D (5 bases). Germline V lookup: CDR1 LNHDA, CDR2 SQIVND (reference sequence). CDR3 length equals 13 residues. With 3 bases removed from V and 3 bases from J, the gap between germline ends came to 8 bases. Here the CDR3 reads CASSISGKETQYF. The CDR3 nucleotides read TGTGCCAGTAGTATCTCGGGGAAAGAGACCCAGTACTTC. Drawing the rest from reference TRBV19 and TRBJ2-5, the complete variable domain is DGGITQSPKYLFRKEGQNVTLSCEQNLNHDAMYWYRQDPGQGLRLIYYSQIVNDFQKGDIAEGYSVSREKKESFPLTVTSAQKNPTAFYLCASSISGKETQYFGPGTRLLVL.

CDR3 sequence: CASSVVEGTEAFF. CDR3 in DNA: TGTGCCAGCAGTGTAGTGGAGGGTACTGAAGCTTTCTTT. V and J are TRBV6-1 and TRBJ1-1; D unresolved. Germline lookup yields CDR1 MNHNS and CDR2 SASEGT. The CDR3 extends over 13 amino acids. Trimming pared 4 bases from V and 5 bases from J, leaving 11 bases between.

The chain recombines TRBV7-9 with TRBJ1-1, with D unresolved. In germline, CDR1 is SEHNR, CDR2 FQNEAQ (reference sequence). CDR3 length: 14 residues. The V end was cut by 5 bases, the J end by 4 bases, with 14 bases between. CDR3 residues: CASSLVGRSTEAFF. DNA for the CDR3: TGTGCCAGCAGCCTAGTTGGGAGATCCACTGAAGCTTTCTTT.

The rearrangement links TRBV29-1 to TRBJ1-1; 9 positions agree with TRBD1. From germline, CDR1 is SQVTM and CDR2 ANQGSEA. CDR3 length: 14 residues. The trim removed 4 bases at V and 3 bases at J, leaving 6 bases unmatched. CDR3: CSVARDRDYTEAFF. As DNA, the CDR3 is TGCAGCGTTGCCCGGGACAGGGATTACACTGAAGCTTTCTTT.

The rearrangement joins TRBV28 to TRBJ2-6; 7 nucleotides align to TRBD1. This CDR3 is 20 amino acids long. V lost 2 bases and J lost 2; bases outside the gene matches: 15. The germline V gene encodes CDR1 MDHEN and CDR2 SYDVKM. The CDR3 coding sequence is TGTGCCAGCAGTTTAGGTAGGCCGGACAGGAGTGTCCCTGGGGCCAACGTCCTGACTTTC. Protein sequence: CASSLGRPDRSVPGANVLTF.

The chain combines TRBV6-6 with TRBJ1-1; 8 nucleotides match TRBD1. CDR1 and CDR2 from the germline V gene are MNHNY and SVGAGI (reference sequence). This CDR3 region has 16 residues. Germline trimming cut 7 bases from V and 1 base from J; bases unmatched to any gene: 11. The CDR3 spells CASIKYRDRPNTEAFF. The CDR3 DNA reads as TGTGCCAGCATTAAATACCGGGACAGGCCGAACACTGAAGCTTTCTTT.

The chain employs TRBV28 and TRBJ1-2, with 9 bases aligning to TRBD1. J gave up 7 bases and V 1 base, and 7 bases lay outside the gene matches. Germline CDR1 reads MDHEN; CDR2 reads SYDVKM. This CDR3 has 15 residues. Written as DNA, the CDR3 is TGTGCCAGCAGTTTATTGGGACAGGGTACTGGTGGCTACACCTTC. Translating gives CASSLLGQGTGGYTF.

This rearrangement joins TRBV18 to TRBJ1-4; D uncertain. The germline CDR1 and CDR2 sequences are KGHSH and LQKENI. The CDR3 is made up of 13 amino acids. Trimming shortened V by 5 bases and J by 4 bases, and 8 bases separated the two germline ends. The CDR3 spells CASSININEKLFF. CDR3 nucleotide sequence: TGTGCCAGCTCAATCAACATTAATGAAAAACTGTTTTTT.